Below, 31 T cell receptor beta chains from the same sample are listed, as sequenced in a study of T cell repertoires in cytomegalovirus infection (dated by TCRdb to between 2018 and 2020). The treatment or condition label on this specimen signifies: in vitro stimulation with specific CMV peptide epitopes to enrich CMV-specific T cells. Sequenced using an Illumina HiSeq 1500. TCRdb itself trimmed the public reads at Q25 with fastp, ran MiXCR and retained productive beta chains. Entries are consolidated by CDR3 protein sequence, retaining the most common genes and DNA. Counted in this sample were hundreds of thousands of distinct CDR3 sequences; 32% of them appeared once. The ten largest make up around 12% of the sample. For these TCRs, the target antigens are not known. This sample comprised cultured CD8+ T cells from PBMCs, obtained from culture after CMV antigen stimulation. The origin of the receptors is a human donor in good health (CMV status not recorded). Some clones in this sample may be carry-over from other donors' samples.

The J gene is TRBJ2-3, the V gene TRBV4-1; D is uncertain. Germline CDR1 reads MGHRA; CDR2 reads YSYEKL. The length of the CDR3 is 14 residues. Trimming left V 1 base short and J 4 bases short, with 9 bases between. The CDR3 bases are TGCGCCAGCAGCCAAGTTACTACCTCAGATACGCAGTATTTT. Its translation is CASSQVTTSDTQYF.

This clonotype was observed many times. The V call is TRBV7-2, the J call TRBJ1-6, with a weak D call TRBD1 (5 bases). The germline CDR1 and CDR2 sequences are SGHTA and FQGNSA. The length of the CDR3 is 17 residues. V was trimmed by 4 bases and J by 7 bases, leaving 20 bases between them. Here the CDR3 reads CASSSPVSGGLNSPLHF. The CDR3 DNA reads TGTGCCAGCAGCTCCCCGGTCTCGGGGGGACTCAATTCACCCCTCCACTTT. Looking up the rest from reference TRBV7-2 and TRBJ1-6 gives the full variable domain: GAGVSQSPSNKVTEKGKDVELRCDPISGHTALYWYRQSLGQGLEFLIYFQGNSAPDKSGLPSDRFSAERTGGSVSTLTIQRTQQEDSAVYLCASSSPVSGGLNSPLHFGNGTRLTVT.

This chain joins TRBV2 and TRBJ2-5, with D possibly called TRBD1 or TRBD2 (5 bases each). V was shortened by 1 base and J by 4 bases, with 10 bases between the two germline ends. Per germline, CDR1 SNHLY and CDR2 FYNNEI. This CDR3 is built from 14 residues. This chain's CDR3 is CASSEEVGPETQYF. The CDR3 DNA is TGTGCCAGCAGTGAAGAGGTGGGACCAGAGACCCAGTACTTC. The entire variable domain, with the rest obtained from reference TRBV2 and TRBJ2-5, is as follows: EPEVTQTPSHQVTQMGQEVILRCVPISNHLYFYWYRQILGQKVEFLVSFYNNEISEKSEIFDDQFSVERPDGSNFTLKIRSTKLEDSAMYFCASSEEVGPETQYFGPGTRLLVL.

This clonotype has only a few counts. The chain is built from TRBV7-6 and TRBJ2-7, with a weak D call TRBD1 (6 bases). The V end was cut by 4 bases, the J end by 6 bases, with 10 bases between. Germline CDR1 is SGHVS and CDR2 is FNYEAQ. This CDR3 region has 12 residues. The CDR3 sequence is CASSSTGSEQYV. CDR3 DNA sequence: TGTGCCAGCAGCTCGACAGGATCCGAGCAGTACGTC.

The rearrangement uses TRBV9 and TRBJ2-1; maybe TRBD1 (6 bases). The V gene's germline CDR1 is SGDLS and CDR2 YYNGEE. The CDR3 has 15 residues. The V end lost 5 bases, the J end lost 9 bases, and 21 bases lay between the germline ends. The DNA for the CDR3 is TGTGCCAGCAGGCCACAGGGTAGGCCGGAAGGTGAGCAGTTCTTC. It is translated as CASRPQGRPEGEQFF. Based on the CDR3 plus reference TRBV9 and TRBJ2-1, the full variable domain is DSGVTQTPKHLITATGQRVTLRCSPRSGDLSVYWYQQSLDQGLQFLIQYYNGEERAKGNILERFSAQQFPDLHSELNLSSLELGDSALYFCASRPQGRPEGEQFFGPGTRLTVL.

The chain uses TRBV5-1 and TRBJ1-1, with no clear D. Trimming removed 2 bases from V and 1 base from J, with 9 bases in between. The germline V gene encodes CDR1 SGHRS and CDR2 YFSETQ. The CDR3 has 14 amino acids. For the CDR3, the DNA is TGCGCCAGCAGCTTCCGGGCCGAGAACACTGAAGCTTTCTTT. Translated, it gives CASSFRAENTEAFF.

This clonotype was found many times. The DNA for the CDR3 is TGTGCCAGCAAGGGACAGGGCTGGGCCCAGCATTTT. Translating gives CASKGQGWAQHF. This sequence joins TRBV12-3 or TRBV12-4 and TRBJ1-5; 9 bases match TRBD1. J gave up 11 bases and V 7 bases, and 6 bases lay outside the gene matches. This CDR3 is 12 amino acids long.

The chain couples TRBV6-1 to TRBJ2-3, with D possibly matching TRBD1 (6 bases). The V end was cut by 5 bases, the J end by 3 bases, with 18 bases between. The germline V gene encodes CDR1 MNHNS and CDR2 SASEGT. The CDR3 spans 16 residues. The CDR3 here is CASSTLSGEGTDTQYF. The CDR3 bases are TGTGCCAGCAGTACCCTTTCAGGGGAAGGGACAGATACGCAGTATTTT.

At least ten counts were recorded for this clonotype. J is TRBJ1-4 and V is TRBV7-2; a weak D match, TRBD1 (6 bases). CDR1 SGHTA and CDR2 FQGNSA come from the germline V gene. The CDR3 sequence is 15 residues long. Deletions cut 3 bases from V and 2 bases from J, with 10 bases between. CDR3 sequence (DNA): TGTGCCAGCAGCTTGAGGGGGGCGACTAATGAAAAACTGTTTTTT. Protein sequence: CASSLRGATNEKLFF.

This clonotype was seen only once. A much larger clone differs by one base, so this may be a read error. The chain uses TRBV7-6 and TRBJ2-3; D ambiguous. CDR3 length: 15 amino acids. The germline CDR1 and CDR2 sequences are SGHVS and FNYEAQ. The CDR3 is CANSLGLEFTDTQYF. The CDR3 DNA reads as TGTGCCAACAGCTTGGGATTAGAATTCACAGATACGCAGTATTTT. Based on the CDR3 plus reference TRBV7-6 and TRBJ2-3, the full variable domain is GAGVSQSPRYKVTKRGQDVALRCDPISGHVSLYWYRQALGQGPEFLTYFNYEAQQDKSGLPNDRFSAERPEGSISTLTIQRTEQRDSAMYRCANSLGLEFTDTQYFGPGTRLTVL.

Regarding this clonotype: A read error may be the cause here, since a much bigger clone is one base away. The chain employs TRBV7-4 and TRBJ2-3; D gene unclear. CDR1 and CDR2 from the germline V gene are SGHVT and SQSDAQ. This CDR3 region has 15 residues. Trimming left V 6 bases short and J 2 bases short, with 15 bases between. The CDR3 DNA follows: TGTGCCAGCAGGGCAACAGACCCTCCCACAGATACGCAGTATTTT. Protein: CASRATDPPTDTQYF.

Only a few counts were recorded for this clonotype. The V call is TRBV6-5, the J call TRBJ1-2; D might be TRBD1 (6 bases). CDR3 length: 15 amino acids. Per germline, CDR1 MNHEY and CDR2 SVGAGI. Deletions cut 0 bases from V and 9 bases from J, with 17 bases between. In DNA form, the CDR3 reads TGTGCCAGCAGTTACTCGCGGGGGGCCGTTAAGAGCTACACCTTC. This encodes CASSYSRGAVKSYTF.

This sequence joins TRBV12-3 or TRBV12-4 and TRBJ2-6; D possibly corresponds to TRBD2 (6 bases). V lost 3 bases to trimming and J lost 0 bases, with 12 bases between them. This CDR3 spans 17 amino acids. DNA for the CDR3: TGTGCCAGCAGTTTTCAGGGACTTGACTCTGGGGCCAACGTCCTGACTTTC. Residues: CASSFQGLDSGANVLTF.

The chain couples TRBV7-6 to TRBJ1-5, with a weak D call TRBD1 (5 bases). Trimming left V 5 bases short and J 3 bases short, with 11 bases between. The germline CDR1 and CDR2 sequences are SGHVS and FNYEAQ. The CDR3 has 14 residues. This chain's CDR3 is CASSGGLLNQPQHF. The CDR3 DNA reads TGTGCCAGCAGCGGGGGTCTCCTCAATCAGCCCCAGCATTTT.

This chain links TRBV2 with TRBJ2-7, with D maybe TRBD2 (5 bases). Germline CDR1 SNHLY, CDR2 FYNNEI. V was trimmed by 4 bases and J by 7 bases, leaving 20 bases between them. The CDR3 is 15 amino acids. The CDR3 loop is CASSGSGPIGSEQYF. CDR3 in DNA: TGTGCCAGCAGTGGATCAGGCCCCATTGGGAGTGAGCAGTACTTC.

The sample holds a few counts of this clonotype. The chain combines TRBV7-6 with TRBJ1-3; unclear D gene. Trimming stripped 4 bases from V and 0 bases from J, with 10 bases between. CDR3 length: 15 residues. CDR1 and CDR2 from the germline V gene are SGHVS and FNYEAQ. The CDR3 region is CASSSRLSSGNTIYF. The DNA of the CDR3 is TGTGCCAGCAGCTCCAGGTTGAGCTCTGGAAACACCATATATTTT. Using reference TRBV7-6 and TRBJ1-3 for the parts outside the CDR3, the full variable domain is GAGVSQSPRYKVTKRGQDVALRCDPISGHVSLYWYRQALGQGPEFLTYFNYEAQQDKSGLPNDRFSAERPEGSISTLTIQRTEQRDSAMYRCASSSRLSSGNTIYFGEGSWLTVV.

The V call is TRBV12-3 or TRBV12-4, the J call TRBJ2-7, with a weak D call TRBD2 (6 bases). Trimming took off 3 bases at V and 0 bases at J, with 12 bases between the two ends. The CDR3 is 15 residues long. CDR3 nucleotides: TGTGCCAGCAGTTTGGGGCGGGGTATCTCCTACGAGCAGTACTTC. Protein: CASSLGRGISYEQYF.

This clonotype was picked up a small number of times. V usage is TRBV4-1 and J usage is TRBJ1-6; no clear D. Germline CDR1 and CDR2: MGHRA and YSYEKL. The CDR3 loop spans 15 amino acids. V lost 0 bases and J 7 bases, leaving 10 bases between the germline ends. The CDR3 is CASSQDTGINSPLHF. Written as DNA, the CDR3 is TGCGCCAGCAGCCAAGATACGGGTATCAATTCACCCCTCCACTTT.

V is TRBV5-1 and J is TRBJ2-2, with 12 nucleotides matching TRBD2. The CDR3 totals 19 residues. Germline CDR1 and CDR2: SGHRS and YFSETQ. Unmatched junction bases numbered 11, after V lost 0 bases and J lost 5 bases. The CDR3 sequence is CASSLANLAGGPETGELFF. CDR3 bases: TGCGCCAGCAGCTTGGCCAACCTAGCGGGGGGGCCTGAGACCGGGGAGCTGTTTTTT.

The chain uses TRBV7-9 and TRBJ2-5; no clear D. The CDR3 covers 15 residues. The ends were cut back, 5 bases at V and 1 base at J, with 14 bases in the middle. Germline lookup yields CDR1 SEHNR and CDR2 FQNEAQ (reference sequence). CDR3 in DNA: TGTGCCAGCAGCACAGAGTCCAGTGGCCAAGAGACCCAGTACTTC. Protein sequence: CASSTESSGQETQYF.

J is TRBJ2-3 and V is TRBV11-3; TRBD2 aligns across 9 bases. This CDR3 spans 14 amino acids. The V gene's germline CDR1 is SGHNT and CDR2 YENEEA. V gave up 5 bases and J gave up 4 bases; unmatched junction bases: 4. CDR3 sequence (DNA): TGTGCCAGCAGCGCGGGGGGGGGCTCAGATACGCAGTATTTT. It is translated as CASSAGGGSDTQYF.

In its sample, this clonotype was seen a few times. The CDR3 nucleotides are TGCAGTGCCCTAGGCATGGATGATTCACCCCTCCACTTT. Translated, it gives CSALGMDDSPLHF. The rearrangement uses TRBV20-1 and TRBJ1-6; D gene ambiguous. The germline V gene has CDR1 DFQATT and CDR2 SNEGSKA (reference sequence). This CDR3 is built from 13 residues. The V end lost 6 bases, the J end lost 8 bases, and 14 bases lay between the germline ends.

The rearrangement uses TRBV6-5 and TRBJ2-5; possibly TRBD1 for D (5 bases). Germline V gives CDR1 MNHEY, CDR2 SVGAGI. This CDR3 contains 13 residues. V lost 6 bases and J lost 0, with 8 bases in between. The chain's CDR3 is CASRTENQETQYF. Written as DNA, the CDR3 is TGTGCCAGCAGGACAGAAAACCAAGAGACCCAGTACTTC.

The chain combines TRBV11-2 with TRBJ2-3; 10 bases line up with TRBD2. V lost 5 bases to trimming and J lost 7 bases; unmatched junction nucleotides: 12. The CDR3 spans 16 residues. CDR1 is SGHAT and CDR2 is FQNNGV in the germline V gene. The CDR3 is CASSPWTSGLEYTQYF. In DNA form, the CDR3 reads TGTGCCAGCAGCCCTTGGACTAGCGGTCTCGAATATACGCAGTATTTT. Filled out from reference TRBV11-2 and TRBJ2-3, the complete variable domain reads EAGVAQSPRYKIIEKRQSVAFWCNPISGHATLYWYQQILGQGPKLLIQFQNNGVVDDSQLPKDRFSAERLKGVDSTLKIQPAKLEDSAVYLCASSPWTSGLEYTQYFGPGTRLTVL.

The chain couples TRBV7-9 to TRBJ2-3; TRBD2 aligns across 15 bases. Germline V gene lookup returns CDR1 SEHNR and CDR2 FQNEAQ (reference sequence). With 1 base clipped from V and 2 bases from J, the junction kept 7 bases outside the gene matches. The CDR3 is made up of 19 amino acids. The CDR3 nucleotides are TGTGCCAGCAGCTTAGGCCCGGGACTAGCGGGGGGCCTCACAGATACGCAGTATTTT. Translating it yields CASSLGPGLAGGLTDTQYF.

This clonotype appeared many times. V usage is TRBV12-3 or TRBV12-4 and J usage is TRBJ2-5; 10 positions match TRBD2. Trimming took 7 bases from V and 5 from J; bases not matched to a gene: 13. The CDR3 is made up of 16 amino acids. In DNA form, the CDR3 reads TGTGCCAGCACCCTGAGAGGGCTAGCGGGGGTGGAGACCCAGTACTTC. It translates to CASTLRGLAGVETQYF.

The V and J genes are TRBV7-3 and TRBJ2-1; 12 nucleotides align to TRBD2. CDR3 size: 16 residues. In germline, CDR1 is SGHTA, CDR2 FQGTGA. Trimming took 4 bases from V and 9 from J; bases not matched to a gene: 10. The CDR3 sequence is CASSYGTSGFTGEQFF. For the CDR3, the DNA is TGTGCCAGCAGCTACGGGACTAGCGGGTTTACGGGTGAGCAGTTCTTC.

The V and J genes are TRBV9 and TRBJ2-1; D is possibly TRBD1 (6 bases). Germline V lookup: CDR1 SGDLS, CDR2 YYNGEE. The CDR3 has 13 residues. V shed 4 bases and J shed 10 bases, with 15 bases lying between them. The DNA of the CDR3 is TGTGCCAGCAGCCTGGGACATCTCAAAGAGCAGTTCTTC. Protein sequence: CASSLGHLKEQFF.

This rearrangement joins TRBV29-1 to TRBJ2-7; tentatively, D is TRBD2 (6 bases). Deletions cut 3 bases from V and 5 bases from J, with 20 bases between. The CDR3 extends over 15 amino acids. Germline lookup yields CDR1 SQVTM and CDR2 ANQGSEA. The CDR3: CSVEGGSFLSHEQYF. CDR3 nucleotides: TGCAGCGTTGAGGGGGGAAGTTTTCTCTCGCACGAGCAGTACTTC.

The CDR3 reads CASSQERDFSNQPQHF. The CDR3 nucleotides read TGCGCCAGCAGCCAAGAAAGGGATTTCTCGAATCAGCCCCAGCATTTT. The chain employs TRBV4-1 and TRBJ1-5; D is uncertain. This CDR3 has 16 residues. Germline V gene lookup returns CDR1 MGHRA and CDR2 YSYEKL. Deletions cut 0 bases from V and 4 bases from J, with 13 bases between.

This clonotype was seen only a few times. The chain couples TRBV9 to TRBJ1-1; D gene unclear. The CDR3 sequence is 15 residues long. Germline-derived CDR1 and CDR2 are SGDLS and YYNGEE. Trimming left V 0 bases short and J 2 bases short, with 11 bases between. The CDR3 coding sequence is TGTGCCAGCAGCGTAGGGATGCGGGGTAACACTGAAGCTTTCTTT. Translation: CASSVGMRGNTEAFF.